The source of this TCR beta chain is a study of response to subunit inactivated influenza vaccine. Broader study findings: It was suggested by the authors that few new T cells are recruited by each seasonal influenza vaccination.

Germline lookup yields CDR1 LNHNV and CDR2 YYDKDF (reference sequence). V lost 4 bases and J 4 bases, leaving 14 bases between the germline ends. The CDR3 has 15 amino acids. TCRdb re-analysed the RT-PCR reads in MiXCR, keeping a single row per CDR3 protein. Counted here are more than 600,000 distinct CDR3 sequences, around 20% occurring once; the ten biggest clones make up approximately 10%. Regarding this clonotype: What it binds is unknown.

Sample: PBMCs from blood, taken about 5 days after vaccination. This clonotype originated in a man in his forties or fifties who received an inactivated influenza vaccine. The gene calls are TRBV15 and TRBJ2-1; possible D gene TRBD2, 7 bases. CDR3 nucleotide sequence: TGTGCCACCAGCACGGGGGGCGGGCGTTACAATGAGCAGTTCTTC. Its translation is CATSTGGGRYNEQFF.